These T cell receptor beta chains were read from a single sample in a study of T-cell reconstitution after alpha-beta-depleted transplantation in children. TCRdb processed the PCR reads anew with MiXCR; each CDR3 protein has one entry. In the table there are 400,000 to 550,000 distinct CDR3 sequences, roughly a tenth of which are singletons. The sequencing used PBMCs, collected before TCRalphabeta/CD19-depleted stem cell transplant. The receptor source for this set is a child aged 2-15 years with inherited bone marrow failure, due to receive a stem cell transplant. Each CDR3 is given with its conserved first and last residue. The D gene is left open where the match is weak. Clone size is stated in some rows and not others, as once, few, many or a class when expanded.

TRBD2 many TRBJ2-2 TRBV7-8 TGTGCCAGCAGCACGCTAGCGGGATCCGGGGAGCTGTTTTTT CASSTLAGSGELFF
. . TRBJ2-5 TRBV7-2 TGTGCCAGCACCCCAGGTGGGCGCTACCAAGAGACCCAGTACTTC CASTPGGRYQETQYF
TRBD2 . TRBJ2-2 TRBV3-1 TGTGCCTGCTGTTTAGCGCCGGGACTAGCGGGGACAAACACCGGGGAGCTGTTTTTT CACCLAPGLAGTNTGELFF
. . TRBJ2-2 TRBV29-1 TGCAGCGTTGGGGGGCGAGCCACCGGGGAGCTGTTTTTT CSVGGRATGELFF
TRBD2 many TRBJ2-3 TRBV7-9 TGTGCCAGCACTCTAGCGGGAACAGATACGCAGTATTTT CASTLAGTDTQYF
. few TRBJ2-7 TRBV30 TGTGCCTGGAGTGTACGCCGTACATGGCTCTCCTACGAGCAGTACTTC CAWSVRRTWLSYEQYF
. many TRBJ2-7 TRBV5-1 TGCGCCAGCAGCTTCCTCCAGGGGGGCTTCTACGAGCAGTACTTC CASSFLQGGFYEQYF
. many TRBJ2-3 TRBV28 TGTGCCAGCGGGCTTGTGGATACAGATACGCAGTATTTT CASGLVDTDTQYF
. many TRBJ1-4 TRBV4-3 TGCGCCAGCAGCCAAGAAGGCCTCGCTGACGAAAAACTGTTTTTT CASSQEGLADEKLFF
. many TRBJ2-7 TRBV6-1 TGTGCCAGCATTAGGGGGATCTACGAGCAGTACTTC CASIRGIYEQYF